The rows below give T cell receptor beta chains drawn from one sample of a study of T cell clusters in autoimmune cytopenias. Reprocessing the multiplex PCR reads, TCRdb reports a single entry for every CDR3 protein and omits DNA. The table gives fewer than 6,500 distinct CDR3 sequences; the top ten clones make up less than 9% of it. These data were likewise used in another study, on T cell repertoires in aging, cancer and after chemotherapy.

The specimen was peripheral blood. The receptors shown here come from a human donor in good health. The CDR3 runs from the conserved cysteine through the conserved F or W. Expanded clones get a size class; other rows say once, few or many, or leave the size out.

size	V	J	CDR3
NA	TRBV30	TRBJ1-5	CAWTLAGDQPQHF
medium-sized	TRBV29-1	TRBJ1-2	CSVGDHVAYGYTF
medium-sized	TRBV5-6	TRBJ1-4	CASSLALATNEKLFF
medium-sized	TRBV11-3	TRBJ2-5	CASSLDAWETQYF
NA	TRBV5-6	TRBJ1-6	CASSLLEADYNSPLHF
NA	TRBV7-9	TRBJ2-2	CASSLVRGGRTGELFF
medium-sized	TRBV19	TRBJ2-5	CASSIGQGRETQYF
medium-sized	TRBV13	TRBJ2-7	CASSLASGARDEQYF
NA	TRBV6-1	TRBJ1-3	CASSEGGWDASGNTIYF
NA	TRBV6-1	TRBJ1-5	CASKYNPVGYSNQPQHF
NA	TRBV7-2	TRBJ2-7	CASSGQLFQTQYF
medium-sized	TRBV19	TRBJ1-3	CASSMGSGNTIYF
NA	TRBV7-6	TRBJ2-2	CASSFGLAGWVGELFF
NA	TRBV13	TRBJ2-7	CASSLRLPSSYEQYF
medium-sized	TRBV6-6	TRBJ2-5	CASSYFQGETQYF
NA	TRBV6-2/TRBV6-3	TRBJ1-2	CASTPGQERYGYTF
NA	TRBV6-5	TRBJ2-7	CASSRDNPYEQYF
NA	TRBV7-4	TRBJ2-1	CASSPGLAGGEQFF
NA	TRBV12-3/TRBV12-4	TRBJ2-1	CASSVRDSDNEQFF
medium-sized	TRBV19	TRBJ2-7	CASSPAGRYEQYF
NA	TRBV6-5	TRBJ2-3	CASSSDPRGGVDTQYF
medium-sized	TRBV29-1	TRBJ1-2	CSVEDDQTWSGYTF
NA	TRBV6-1	TRBJ2-7	CASSEGVGQFYEQYF
medium-sized	TRBV5-6	TRBJ1-2	CASSLEFEWDYGYTF
NA	TRBV18	TRBJ2-1	CASSPAGGNEQFF
medium-sized	TRBV19	TRBJ1-6	CASSIEGQGDSPLHF
medium-sized	TRBV5-5	TRBJ2-7	CASSLGQTYYEQYF
medium-sized	TRBV11-3	TRBJ2-7	CASSLVRGAYEQYF
NA	TRBV12-3/TRBV12-4	TRBJ2-7	CASSSQGAWSYEQYF
NA	TRBV6-5	TRBJ1-1	CASSYWAGTEAFF
NA	TRBV6-5	TRBJ2-3	CASRKNRAGRSTDTQYF
NA	TRBV6-5	TRBJ2-1	CASNLQGNDEQFF
NA	TRBV10-3	TRBJ2-7	CAISTMGAYEQYF
medium-sized	TRBV29-1	TRBJ1-3	CSASPRGAGNTIYF
NA	TRBV27	TRBJ2-5	CASSYGGAQYF
NA	TRBV19	TRBJ1-3	CADDTSSGNTIYF
medium-sized	TRBV19	TRBJ1-5	CASSMGRDQPQHF
NA	TRBV7-9	TRBJ1-2	CASSLTLRANGYTF
medium-sized	TRBV19	TRBJ2-2	CASSSRTGSTGELFF
medium-sized	TRBV27	TRBJ2-1	CASTQFGGAGEQFF
medium-sized	TRBV29-1	TRBJ1-3	CSGGGGQAGNTIYF
medium-sized	TRBV6-5	TRBJ2-5	CASSYSPSGVRETQYF
medium-sized	TRBV27	TRBJ2-2	CASMGTSGGGTGELFF